A selection of T cell receptor beta chains follows, all from one sample in a study of beta chain features in type 1 diabetes. TCRdb keeps only in-frame clones here, not all; method: immunoSEQ multiplex PCR. The data contain a few hundred thousand clones, around 15% of them singletons. Sequenced: central memory CD4+ T cells from blood. All receptors derive from a man younger than 40 in good health. The conserved cysteine and the conserved F or W are not part of the CDR3 here. Fields, in order: J gene, V gene, CDR3 length, CDR3 protein.

J gene: TRBJ2-5; V gene: TRBV25-1; CDR3 length: 12; CDR3 protein: ASSGGQVGETQY
J gene: TRBJ2-3; V gene: TRBV5-8; CDR3 length: 10; CDR3 protein: ASSRTIDTQY
J gene: TRBJ1-1; V gene: TRBV9; CDR3 length: 14; CDR3 protein: ASSLGGRVESTEAF
J gene: TRBJ2-3; V gene: TRBV27; CDR3 length: 13; CDR3 protein: ASRGAGGGPDTQY
J gene: TRBJ2-6; V gene: TRBV7-2; CDR3 length: 12; CDR3 protein: ASSFGTHTNVLT
J gene: TRBJ1-1; V gene: TRBV18; CDR3 length: 13; CDR3 protein: ASSPPGTMNTEAF
J gene: TRBJ2-3; V gene: TRBV6-5; CDR3 length: 12; CDR3 protein: AISDGRAEDTQY
J gene: TRBJ2-3; V gene: TRBV4-3; CDR3 length: 15; CDR3 protein: ASSQGTGGSGTDTQY
J gene: TRBJ1-1; V gene: TRBV11-2; CDR3 length: 13; CDR3 protein: ASSFRQGTNTEAF
J gene: TRBJ2-4; V gene: TRBV6-1; CDR3 length: 15; CDR3 protein: ASSGPRDIVAKNIQY
J gene: TRBJ2-2; V gene: TRBV2; CDR3 length: 13; CDR3 protein: ASRSTSGNTGELF
J gene: TRBJ1-3; V gene: TRBV6-5; CDR3 length: 13; CDR3 protein: ASRTGGIAGNTIY
J gene: TRBJ2-1; V gene: TRBV6-1; CDR3 length: 14; CDR3 protein: ASSERTGGMVNEQF
J gene: TRBJ1-1; V gene: TRBV5-6; CDR3 length: 13; CDR3 protein: ASSLAGFFGVEAF
J gene: TRBJ2-1; V gene: TRBV6-5; CDR3 length: 12; CDR3 protein: ASSPRERYNEQF
J gene: TRBJ2-3; V gene: TRBV2; CDR3 length: 10; CDR3 protein: ASSRDSDTQY
J gene: TRBJ2-4; V gene: TRBV7-2; CDR3 length: 16; CDR3 protein: ASSLFSGGSGSKNIQY
J gene: TRBJ1-2; V gene: TRBV28; CDR3 length: 10; CDR3 protein: ASRGHRDGYT
J gene: TRBJ1-2; V gene: TRBV27; CDR3 length: 13; CDR3 protein: ASYSPGTWGYGYT
J gene: TRBJ2-1; V gene: TRBV11-3; CDR3 length: 12; CDR3 protein: ASSLGREGGEQF
J gene: TRBJ2-2; V gene: TRBV4-1; CDR3 length: 13; CDR3 protein: ASSQDPGDHGELF
J gene: TRBJ1-6; V gene: TRBV7-2; CDR3 length: 15; CDR3 protein: ASSFTGGGSYNSPLH
J gene: TRBJ1-5; V gene: TRBV30; CDR3 length: 12; CDR3 protein: VWTGTGRNQPQH
J gene: TRBJ1-6; V gene: TRBV2; CDR3 length: 12; CDR3 protein: ASSVLTGSHPLH
J gene: TRBJ1-1; V gene: TRBV6-1; CDR3 length: 15; CDR3 protein: ASSETGYSDGGTEAF
J gene: TRBJ2-1; V gene: TRBV20-1; CDR3 length: 9; CDR3 protein: SQTRANEQF
J gene: TRBJ2-1; V gene: TRBV6-1; CDR3 length: 10; CDR3 protein: ASRPEGGEQF
J gene: TRBJ1-1; V gene: TRBV19; CDR3 length: 11; CDR3 protein: ASIAWVNTEAF
J gene: TRBJ1-1; V gene: TRBV7-9; CDR3 length: 12; CDR3 protein: ASSLGGSDTEAF
J gene: TRBJ1-5; V gene: TRBV7-9; CDR3 length: 13; CDR3 protein: ASSHLDGSNQPQH
J gene: TRBJ1-2; V gene: TRBV5-1; CDR3 length: 13; CDR3 protein: ASSLDGQALYGYT
J gene: TRBJ2-2; V gene: TRBV11-2; CDR3 length: 12; CDR3 protein: ASSPGVDTGELF
J gene: TRBJ2-1; V gene: TRBV5-1; CDR3 length: 13; CDR3 protein: ASSLWTTSYNEQF
J gene: TRBJ2-5; V gene: TRBV30; CDR3 length: 11; CDR3 protein: AWRGSPGETQY
J gene: TRBJ1-2; V gene: TRBV29-1; CDR3 length: 11; CDR3 protein: SVVPAPGYGYT
J gene: TRBJ2-7; V gene: TRBV7-8; CDR3 length: 9; CDR3 protein: ASSLVHEQY
J gene: TRBJ1-2; V gene: TRBV6-5; CDR3 length: 11; CDR3 protein: ASSTGTGIGYT
J gene: TRBJ1-2; V gene: TRBV7-9; CDR3 length: 13; CDR3 protein: ASSIPGQPSYGYT
J gene: TRBJ2-2; V gene: TRBV19; CDR3 length: 14; CDR3 protein: ASSIGPGRNTGELF
J gene: TRBJ2-3; V gene: TRBV13; CDR3 length: 14; CDR3 protein: ASSFRDSYSTDTQY
J gene: TRBJ1-5; V gene: TRBV27; CDR3 length: 10; CDR3 protein: ASSLGNQPQH
J gene: TRBJ2-5; V gene: TRBV20-1; CDR3 length: 8; CDR3 protein: SATWETQY
J gene: TRBJ2-3; V gene: TRBV11-2; CDR3 length: 13; CDR3 protein: ASSLRAGSTDTQY
J gene: TRBJ2-5; V gene: TRBV6-6; CDR3 length: 13; CDR3 protein: ASSSQRAGGETQY
J gene: TRBJ2-1; V gene: TRBV5-4; CDR3 length: 10; CDR3 protein: ASSNVNFEQF